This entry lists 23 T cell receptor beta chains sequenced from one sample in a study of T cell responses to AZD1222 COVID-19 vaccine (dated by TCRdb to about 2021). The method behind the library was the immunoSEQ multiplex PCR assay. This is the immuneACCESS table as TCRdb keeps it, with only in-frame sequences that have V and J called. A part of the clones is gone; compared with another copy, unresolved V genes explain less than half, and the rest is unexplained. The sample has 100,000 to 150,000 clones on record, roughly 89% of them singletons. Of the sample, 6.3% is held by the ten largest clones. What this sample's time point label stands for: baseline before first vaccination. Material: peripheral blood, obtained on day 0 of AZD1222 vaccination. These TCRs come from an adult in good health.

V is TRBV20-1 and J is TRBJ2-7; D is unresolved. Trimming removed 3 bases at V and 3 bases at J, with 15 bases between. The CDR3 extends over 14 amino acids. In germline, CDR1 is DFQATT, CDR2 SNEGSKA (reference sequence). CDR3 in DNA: TGCAGTGCTAGTCGAACCCTGGGGAACTACGAGCAGTACTTC. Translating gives CSASRTLGNYEQYF.

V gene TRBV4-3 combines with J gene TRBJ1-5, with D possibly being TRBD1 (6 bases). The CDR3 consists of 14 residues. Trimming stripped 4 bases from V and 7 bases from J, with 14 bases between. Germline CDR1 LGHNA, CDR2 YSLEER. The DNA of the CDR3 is TGCGCCAGCAGCCGGGGGCAGGGTACGCAGCCCCAGCATTTT. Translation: CASSRGQGTQPQHF.

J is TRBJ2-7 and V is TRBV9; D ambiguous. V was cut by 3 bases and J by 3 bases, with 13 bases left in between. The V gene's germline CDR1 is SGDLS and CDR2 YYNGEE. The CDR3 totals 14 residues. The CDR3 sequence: CASSATTQSYEQYF. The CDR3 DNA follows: TGTGCCAGCAGCGCCACCACCCAGAGCTACGAGCAGTACTTC.

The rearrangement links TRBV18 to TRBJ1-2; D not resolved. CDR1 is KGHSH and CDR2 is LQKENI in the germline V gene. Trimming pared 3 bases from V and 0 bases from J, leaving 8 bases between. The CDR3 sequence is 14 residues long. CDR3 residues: CASSPGPANYGYTF. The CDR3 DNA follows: TGTGCCAGCTCACCTGGTCCCGCTAACTATGGCTACACCTTC.

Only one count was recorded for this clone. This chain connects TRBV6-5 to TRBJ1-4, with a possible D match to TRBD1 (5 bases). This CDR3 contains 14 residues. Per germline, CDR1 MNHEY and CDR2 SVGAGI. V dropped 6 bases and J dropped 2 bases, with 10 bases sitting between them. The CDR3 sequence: CASSLRATNEKLFF. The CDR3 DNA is TGTGCCAGCAGCCTCAGGGCCACTAATGAAAAACTGTTTTTT.

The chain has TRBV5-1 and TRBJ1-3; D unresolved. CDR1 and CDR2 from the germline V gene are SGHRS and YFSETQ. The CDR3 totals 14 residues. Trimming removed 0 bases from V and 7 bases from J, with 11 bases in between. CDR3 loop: CASSLEQLGNTIYF. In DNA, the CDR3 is TGCGCCAGCAGCTTGGAGCAGTTGGGGAACACCATATATTTT.

CDR3 loop: CASSISGGFSYEQYF. In DNA form, the CDR3 reads TGCGCCAGCAGCATTAGCGGGGGGTTCTCCTACGAGCAGTACTTC. V gene TRBV5-1 combines with J gene TRBJ2-7; 10 bases are shared with TRBD2. Germline CDR1 reads SGHRS; CDR2 reads YFSETQ. Losses at the gene ends were 4 bases for V and 0 bases for J; bases not matched to a gene: 4. This CDR3 has 15 amino acids. The full variable domain, in which reference TRBV5-1 and TRBJ2-7 provide the parts outside the CDR3, is KAGVTQTPRYLIKTRGQQVTLSCSPISGHRSVSWYQQTPGQGLQFLFEYFSETQRNKGNFPGRFSGRQFSNSRSEMNVSTLELGDSALYLCASSISGGFSYEQYFGPGTRLTVT.

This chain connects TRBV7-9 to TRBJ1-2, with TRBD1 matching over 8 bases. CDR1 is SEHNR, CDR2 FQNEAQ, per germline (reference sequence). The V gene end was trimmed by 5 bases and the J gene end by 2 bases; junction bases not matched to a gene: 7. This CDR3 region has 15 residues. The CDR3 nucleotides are TGTGCCAGCAGCGCCCCAGGGGGCCAAAACTATGGCTACACCTTC. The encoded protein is CASSAPGGQNYGYTF.

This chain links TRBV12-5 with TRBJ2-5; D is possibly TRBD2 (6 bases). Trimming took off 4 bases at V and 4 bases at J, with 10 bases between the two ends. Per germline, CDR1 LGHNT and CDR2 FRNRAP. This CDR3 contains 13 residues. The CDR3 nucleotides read TGTGCTAGTGGTTCGGGACTCATAGAGACCCAGTACTTC. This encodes CASGSGLIETQYF.

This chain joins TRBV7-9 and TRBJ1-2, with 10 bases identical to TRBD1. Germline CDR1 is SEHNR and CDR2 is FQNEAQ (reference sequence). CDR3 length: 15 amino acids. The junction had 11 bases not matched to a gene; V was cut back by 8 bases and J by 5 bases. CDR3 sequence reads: CASSPLGTGEYGYTF. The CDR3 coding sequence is TGTGCCAGCTCCCCCCTTGGGACAGGGGAGTATGGCTACACCTTC.

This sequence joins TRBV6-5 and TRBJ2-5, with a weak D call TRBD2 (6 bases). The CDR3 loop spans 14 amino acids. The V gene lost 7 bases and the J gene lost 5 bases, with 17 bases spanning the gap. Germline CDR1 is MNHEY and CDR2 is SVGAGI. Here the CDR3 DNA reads TGTGCCAGCAAGGTGGGGGGAGCTGGCGAGACCCAGTACTTC. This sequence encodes CASKVGGAGETQYF.

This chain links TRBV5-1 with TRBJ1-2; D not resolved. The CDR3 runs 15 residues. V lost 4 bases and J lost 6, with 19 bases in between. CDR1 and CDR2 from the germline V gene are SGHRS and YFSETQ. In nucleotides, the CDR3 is TGCGCCAGCAGCGAAGCCGGAACACGATCCAATGGCTACACCTTC. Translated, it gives CASSEAGTRSNGYTF.

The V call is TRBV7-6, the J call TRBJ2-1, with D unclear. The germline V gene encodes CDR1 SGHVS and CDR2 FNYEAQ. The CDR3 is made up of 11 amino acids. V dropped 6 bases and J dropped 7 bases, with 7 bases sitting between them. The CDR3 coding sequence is TGTGCCAGCAGTTTTTTTAATGAGCAGTTCTTC. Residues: CASSFFNEQFF.

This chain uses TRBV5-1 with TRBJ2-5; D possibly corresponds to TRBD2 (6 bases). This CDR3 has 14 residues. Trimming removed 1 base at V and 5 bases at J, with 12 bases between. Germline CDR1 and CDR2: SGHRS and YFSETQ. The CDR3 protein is CASSLSFGGETQYF. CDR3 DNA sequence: TGCGCCAGCAGCTTGAGTTTTGGGGGGGAGACCCAGTACTTC.

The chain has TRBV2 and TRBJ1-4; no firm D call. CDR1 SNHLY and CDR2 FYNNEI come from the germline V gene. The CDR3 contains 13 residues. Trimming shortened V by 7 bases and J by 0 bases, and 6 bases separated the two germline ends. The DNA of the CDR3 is TGTGCCAGCAAGGTTGCAACTAATGAAAAACTGTTTTTT. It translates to CASKVATNEKLFF.

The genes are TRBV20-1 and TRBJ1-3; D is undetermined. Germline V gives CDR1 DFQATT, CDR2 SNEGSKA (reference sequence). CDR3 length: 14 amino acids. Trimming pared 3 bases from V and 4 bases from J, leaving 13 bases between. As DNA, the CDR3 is TGCAGTGCTAGTAATTACGAAGAAGGAAACACCATATATTTT. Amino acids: CSASNYEEGNTIYF.

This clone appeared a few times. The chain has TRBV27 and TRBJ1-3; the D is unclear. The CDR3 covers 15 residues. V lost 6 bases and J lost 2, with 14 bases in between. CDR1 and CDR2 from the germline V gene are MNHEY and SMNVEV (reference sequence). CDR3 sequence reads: CASRPAEGAGNTIYF. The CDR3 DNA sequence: TGTGCCAGCAGACCTGCAGAGGGCGCTGGAAACACCATATATTTT.

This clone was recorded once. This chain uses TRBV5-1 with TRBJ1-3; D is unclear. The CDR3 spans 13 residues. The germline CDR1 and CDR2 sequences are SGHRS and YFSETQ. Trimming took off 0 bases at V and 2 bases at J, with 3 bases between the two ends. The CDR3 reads CASSLGPGNTIYF. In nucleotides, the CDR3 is TGCGCCAGCAGCTTGGGTCCTGGAAACACCATATATTTT.

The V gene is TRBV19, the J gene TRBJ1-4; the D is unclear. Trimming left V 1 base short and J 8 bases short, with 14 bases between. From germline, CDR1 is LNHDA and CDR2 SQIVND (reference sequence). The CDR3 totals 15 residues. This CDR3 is CASSIVLHRTEKLFF. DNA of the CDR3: TGTGCCAGTAGTATAGTACTACATCGGACCGAAAAACTGTTTTTT.

CDR3 nucleotide sequence: TGCGCCAGCAGCCAAGTAGATCGGGGGAGCACAGATACGCAGTATTTT. Its translation is CASSQVDRGSTDTQYF. The chain carries TRBV4-1 and TRBJ2-3; maybe TRBD2 (6 bases). Trimming cost V 1 base and J 0 bases, with 11 bases left between them. The CDR3 extends over 16 amino acids. Per germline, CDR1 MGHRA and CDR2 YSYEKL.

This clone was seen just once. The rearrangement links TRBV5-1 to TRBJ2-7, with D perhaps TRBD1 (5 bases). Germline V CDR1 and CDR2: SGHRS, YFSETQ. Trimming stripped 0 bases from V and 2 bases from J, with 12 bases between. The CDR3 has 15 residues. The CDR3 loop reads CASSLVGATPYEQYF. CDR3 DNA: TGCGCCAGCAGCTTGGTAGGGGCCACCCCCTACGAGCAGTACTTC.

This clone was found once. CDR3 residues: CASSRQGVYEQYF. The CDR3 DNA sequence: TGTGCCAGCAGTCGACAGGGGGTATACGAGCAGTACTTC. This chain links TRBV6-5 with TRBJ2-7; the match to TRBD1 covers 9 bases. Germline V gene sequence: CDR1 MNHEY, CDR2 SVGAGI. V gave up 5 bases and J gave up 4 bases; unmatched junction bases: 3. The CDR3 runs 13 residues.

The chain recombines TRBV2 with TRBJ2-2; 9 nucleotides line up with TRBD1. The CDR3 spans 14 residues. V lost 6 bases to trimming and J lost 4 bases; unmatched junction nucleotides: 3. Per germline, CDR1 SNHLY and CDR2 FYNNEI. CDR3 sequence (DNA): TGTGCCAGCAGGGGGACAGGGAGCACCGGGGAGCTGTTTTTT. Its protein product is CASRGTGSTGELFF. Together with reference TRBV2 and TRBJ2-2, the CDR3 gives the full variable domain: EPEVTQTPSHQVTQMGQEVILRCVPISNHLYFYWYRQILGQKVEFLVSFYNNEISEKSEIFDDQFSVERPDGSNFTLKIRSTKLEDSAMYFCASRGTGSTGELFFGEGSRLTVL.